The 26 T cell receptor beta chains below all came from one sample that was sequenced in a study of T cells in Graves' hyperthyroidism and ophthalmopathy. TCR beta CDR3 regions were amplified from RNA. First-round RT-PCR with HTBI primers amplified the TCR CDR3 region. A single record per CDR3 protein comes from TCRdb applying MiXCR to the multiplex PCR reads. The sample consists of around 540,000 distinct CDR3 sequences, roughly 50% of them appearing once. Sequencing input: peripheral blood or thyroid tissue (not recorded which). The receptors here all came from a young woman with Graves' hyperthyroidism.

The V and J genes are TRBV2 and TRBJ2-2; D is unresolved. CDR3 length equals 13 residues. Trimming stripped 9 bases from V and 7 bases from J, with 15 bases between. Per germline, CDR1 SNHLY and CDR2 FYNNEI. DNA for the CDR3: TGTGCCAGTCTTACACCAGTCGTCGGGGAGCTGTTTTTT. Amino acid sequence: CASLTPVVGELFF.

This chain links TRBV25-1 with TRBJ1-2; the D is unclear. There are 13 residues in the CDR3. Germline V CDR1 and CDR2: MGHDK, SYGVNS. The V end lost 0 bases, the J end lost 4 bases, and 6 bases lay between the germline ends. The CDR3 DNA sequence: TGTGCCAGCAGTGAATACGGTACCTATGGCTACACCTTC. The encoded protein is CASSEYGTYGYTF.

This clonotype was recorded a few times. The chain carries TRBV7-3 and TRBJ1-2, with D uncertain. Germline V lookup: CDR1 SGHTA, CDR2 FQGTGA. Trimming left V 2 bases short and J 4 bases short, with 11 bases between. This CDR3 region has 14 residues. CDR3 in amino acids: CASSLRFDGYGYTF. In nucleotides, the CDR3 is TGTGCCAGCAGCTTACGTTTTGATGGCTATGGCTACACCTTC.

This clonotype was detected only once. This could be a read error, since a much larger clone is one nucleotide away. The chain couples TRBV7-9 to TRBJ2-7, with TRBD1 matching over 7 bases. The CDR3 totals 12 residues. The J segment lost 4 bases and the V segment lost 7 bases, leaving 4 bases of the junction unmatched. The germline V gene has CDR1 SEHNR and CDR2 FQNEAQ (reference sequence). The CDR3 here is CASTPRGYEQYF. The CDR3 coding sequence is TGTGCCAGCACCCCCAGGGGGTACGAGCAGTACTTC.

V usage is TRBV7-9 and J usage is TRBJ1-5, with a possible D match to TRBD1 (5 bases). The CDR3 covers 13 residues. From germline, CDR1 is SEHNR and CDR2 FQNEAQ (reference sequence). V lost 5 bases and J lost 10, with 15 bases in between. For the CDR3, the DNA is TGTGCCAGCAGCCCAGGGCCGGCGTCACCCCAGCATTTT. It is translated as CASSPGPASPQHF.

This clonotype was seen a handful of times. This chain links TRBV5-1 with TRBJ1-6; D is unclear. The CDR3 has 15 residues. V lost 3 bases and J lost 8, with 15 bases in between. Germline CDR1 SGHRS, CDR2 YFSETQ. The CDR3 DNA reads TGCGCCAGCAGCTCCCCGGCAGACGGCGATTCACCCCTCCACTTT. Translating gives CASSSPADGDSPLHF.

CDR3: CASSESRDRVEQPQHF. The CDR3 DNA is TGTGCCAGCAGTGAATCCCGGGACAGGGTTGAGCAGCCCCAGCATTTT. The J gene is TRBJ1-5, the V gene TRBV25-1; 9 bases agree with TRBD1. V was pared by 1 base and J by 7 bases, with 8 bases of the junction left unmatched. CDR3 length: 16 residues. Germline lookup yields CDR1 MGHDK and CDR2 SYGVNS.

This clonotype was found many times. The chain links TRBV7-9 to TRBJ1-4; D gene unclear. Germline V lookup: CDR1 SEHNR, CDR2 FQNEAQ (reference sequence). The CDR3 is 12 amino acids. Trimming pared 5 bases from V and 5 bases from J, leaving 6 bases between. As DNA, the CDR3 is TGTGCCAGCAGCCCACAAAATGAAAAACTGTTTTTT. It encodes CASSPQNEKLFF.

This clonotype was counted only a few times. V usage is TRBV6-1 and J usage is TRBJ1-1; 7 nucleotides align to TRBD1. The CDR3 is 14 amino acids. The trim removed 5 bases at V and 6 bases at J, leaving 9 bases unmatched. Germline V gene sequence: CDR1 MNHNS, CDR2 SASEGT. The CDR3 protein is CASSQGGQGAEAFF. In nucleotides, the CDR3 is TGTGCCAGCAGTCAGGGGGGACAAGGCGCTGAAGCTTTCTTT.

This clonotype was detected once. The chain is built from TRBV2 and TRBJ1-6, with 11 bases fitting TRBD1. The germline gives CDR1 SNHLY, CDR2 FYNNEI. J gave up 13 bases and V 3 bases, and 5 bases lay outside the gene matches. The CDR3 contains 14 residues. CDR3 nucleotide sequence: TGTGCCAGCAGTGACCGGGACAGGGGGGGCCCCCTCCACTTT. Amino acid sequence: CASSDRDRGGPLHF. Complete variable domain (other parts from reference TRBV2 and TRBJ1-6): EPEVTQTPSHQVTQMGQEVILRCVPISNHLYFYWYRQILGQKVEFLVSFYNNEISEKSEIFDDQFSVERPDGSNFTLKIRSTKLEDSAMYFCASSDRDRGGPLHFGNGTRLTVT.

This clonotype was detected a few times. This chain joins TRBV6-5 and TRBJ1-1, with D maybe TRBD1 (6 bases). The germline V gene has CDR1 MNHEY and CDR2 SVGAGI. The CDR3 length is 13 residues. Trimming left V 5 bases short and J 5 bases short, with 12 bases between. CDR3 DNA: TGTGCCAGCAGTACCACAACAGGGACTGAAGCTTTCTTT. Translation: CASSTTTGTEAFF.

The chain links TRBV7-3 to TRBJ1-3; TRBD1 is a possible D gene (5 bases). The CDR3 extends over 15 amino acids. Trimming removed 5 bases at V and 3 bases at J, with 14 bases between. The V gene's germline CDR1 is SGHTA and CDR2 FQGTGA. The CDR3 sequence is CASSQTGTVGNTIYF. The CDR3 DNA follows: TGTGCCAGCAGCCAGACCGGGACCGTTGGAAACACCATATATTTT.

The J gene is TRBJ2-7, the V gene TRBV19, with TRBD2 matching over 10 bases. Germline CDR1 LNHDA, CDR2 SQIVND (reference sequence). The CDR3 contains 15 residues. V lost 2 bases and J lost 5; bases outside the gene matches: 6. DNA for the CDR3: TGTGCCAGTAGTATAAAGGCTAGCGGGAGAAACGAGCAGTACTTC. Its translation: CASSIKASGRNEQYF. Together with reference TRBV19 and TRBJ2-7, the CDR3 gives the full variable domain: DGGITQSPKYLFRKEGQNVTLSCEQNLNHDAMYWYRQDPGQGLRLIYYSQIVNDFQKGDIAEGYSVSREKKESFPLTVTSAQKNPTAFYLCASSIKASGRNEQYFGPGTRLTVT.

The J gene is TRBJ1-5, the V gene TRBV19, with 10 bases lining up with TRBD1. V trimming: 7 bases; J trimming: 4 bases; junction bases outside the gene matches: 10. Germline V gives CDR1 LNHDA, CDR2 SQIVND (reference sequence). This CDR3 region has 16 residues. CDR3 loop: CASKGWDRGNNQPQHF. As DNA, the CDR3 is TGTGCCAGTAAGGGATGGGACAGGGGAAATAATCAGCCCCAGCATTTT.

The CDR3 DNA follows: TGCAGTGCCTGGGGACAGGGGGCTGCTTGGGGCACTGAAGCTTTCTTT. Translation: CSAWGQGAAWGTEAFF. The chain combines TRBV20-1 with TRBJ1-1; the match to TRBD1 covers 12 bases. Germline V gives CDR1 DFQATT, CDR2 SNEGSKA (reference sequence). V was pared by 6 bases and J by 4 bases, with 12 bases of the junction left unmatched. CDR3 length: 16 residues.

Worth noting for this clonotype: Mismatch with germline at one junction end may stem from a read error. The V gene is TRBV7-9, the J gene TRBJ1-2; D gene uncertain. This CDR3 contains 15 residues. Germline loops: CDR1 SEHNR, CDR2 FQNEAQ (reference sequence). The CDR3 spells CANSLAEGATHGYTF. DNA of the CDR3: TGTGCCAACAGCTTAGCTGAGGGCGCTACCCATGGCTACACCTTC.

This clonotype appeared a few times. The chain joins TRBV10-3 to TRBJ1-2; possible D gene TRBD1, 5 bases. Trimming took 10 bases from V and 0 from J, leaving 15 bases between them. Germline V gene lookup returns CDR1 ENHRY and CDR2 SYGVKD. This CDR3 is 14 amino acids long. As DNA, the CDR3 is TGTGCCAGTTCGAGGGGCGTCGCTAACTATGGCTACACCTTC. Its protein is CASSRGVANYGYTF.

Note on this clonotype: At one end the junction does not follow the germline gene, possibly because of a read error. V is TRBV7-8 and J is TRBJ2-7, with a weak D call TRBD2 (5 bases). The CDR3 has 13 residues. Germline CDR1 reads SGHVS; CDR2 reads FQNEAQ. The DNA of the CDR3 is TGCGCCAGCAGCCAAGAAATAGCGCTCGAGCAGTACTTC. Translating gives CASSQEIALEQYF.

This clonotype showed up just a few times. The chain has TRBV2 and TRBJ1-2; D remains unclear. Germline CDR1 SNHLY, CDR2 FYNNEI. V lost 5 bases and J lost 7, with 14 bases in between. CDR3 size: 13 residues. For the CDR3, the DNA is TGTGCCAGCAGTCTGGGAGGCATTCTTGGCTACACCTTC. Protein: CASSLGGILGYTF.

The chain couples TRBV7-9 to TRBJ1-2; D gene ambiguous. The germline gives CDR1 SEHNR, CDR2 FQNEAQ (reference sequence). With 4 bases removed from V and 2 bases from J, the gap between germline ends came to 14 bases. The CDR3 covers 15 residues. DNA for the CDR3: TGTGCCAGCAGCTCGGGTGGAGGAGCCAACTATGGCTACACCTTC. This codes for CASSSGGGANYGYTF.

This sequence joins TRBV10-3 and TRBJ2-7, with 7 bases matching TRBD2. The CDR3 is made up of 13 amino acids. With V trimmed by 10 bases and J by 1 base, 7 bases remained unmatched. Germline lookup yields CDR1 ENHRY and CDR2 SYGVKD. Written as DNA, the CDR3 is TGTGCCAACGGACTAGTCTTTTCCTACGAGCAGTACTTC. Translated: CANGLVFSYEQYF.

This clonotype has a single count. This may be a read error: a much more frequent sequence differs by one nucleotide. The chain employs TRBV10-3 and TRBJ1-3; weak D call: TRBD1 (5 bases). V lost 4 bases, J lost 0 bases, and 13 bases lay in between. This CDR3 is built from 16 residues. Per germline, CDR1 ENHRY and CDR2 SYGVKD. The CDR3 DNA reads TGTGCCATCAGTGGCGGGGCCGGGAGCTCTGGAAACACCATATATTTT. Translating it yields CAISGGAGSSGNTIYF.

This clonotype occurred once. This may come from a read error, since a much larger clone is one base off. V gene TRBV10-3 combines with J gene TRBJ2-5; TRBD2 is a possible D gene (5 bases). Germline lookup yields CDR1 ENHRY and CDR2 SYGVKD. This CDR3 contains 13 residues. CDR3 in DNA: TGTGCCACCAGTGGACCGTGGGGAGAGACCCAGTGCTTC. Its translation is CATSGPWGETQCF.

The rearrangement uses TRBV29-1 and TRBJ2-7; TRBD2 is a possible D gene (5 bases). V lost 5 bases and J lost 1, with 12 bases in between. The CDR3 spans 13 residues. Germline CDR1 SQVTM, CDR2 ANQGSEA. The CDR3 reads CSVREYGSYEQYF. In DNA form, the CDR3 reads TGCAGCGTTCGGGAATATGGGTCCTACGAGCAGTACTTC.

This clonotype was seen just once. The chain employs TRBV7-2 and TRBJ2-7; 8 nucleotides agree with TRBD2. The CDR3 sequence is 15 residues long. Germline loops: CDR1 SGHTA, CDR2 FQGNSA. Losses at the gene ends were 1 base for V and 3 bases for J; bases not matched to a gene: 5. In DNA, the CDR3 is TGTGCCAGCAGCTTAGTTGTTAGCGGGAACTACGAGCAGTACTTC. Translation: CASSLVVSGNYEQYF.

This clonotype was counted at least ten times. This CDR3 reads CASSLEAGNSPLHF. Here the CDR3 DNA reads TGCGCCAGCAGCTTGGAAGCAGGAAACTCACCCCTCCACTTT. The J gene is TRBJ1-6, the V gene TRBV5-1; unclear D gene. Trimming cost V 0 bases and J 10 bases, with 11 bases left between them. Germline CDR1 and CDR2: SGHRS and YFSETQ. CDR3 length equals 14 residues.